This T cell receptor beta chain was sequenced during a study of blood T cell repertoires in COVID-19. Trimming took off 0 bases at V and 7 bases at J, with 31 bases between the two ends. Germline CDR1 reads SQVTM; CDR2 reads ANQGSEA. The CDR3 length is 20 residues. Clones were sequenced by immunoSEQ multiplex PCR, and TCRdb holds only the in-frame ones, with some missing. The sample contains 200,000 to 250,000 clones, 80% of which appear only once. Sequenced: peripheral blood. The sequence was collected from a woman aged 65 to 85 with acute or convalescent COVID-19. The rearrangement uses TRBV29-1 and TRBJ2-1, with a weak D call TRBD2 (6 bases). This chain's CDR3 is CSVEDLWGREDPIHANEQFF. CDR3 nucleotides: TGCAGCGTTGAAGATCTGTGGGGCAGGGAGGACCCTATTCATGCGAATGAGCAGTTCTTC.